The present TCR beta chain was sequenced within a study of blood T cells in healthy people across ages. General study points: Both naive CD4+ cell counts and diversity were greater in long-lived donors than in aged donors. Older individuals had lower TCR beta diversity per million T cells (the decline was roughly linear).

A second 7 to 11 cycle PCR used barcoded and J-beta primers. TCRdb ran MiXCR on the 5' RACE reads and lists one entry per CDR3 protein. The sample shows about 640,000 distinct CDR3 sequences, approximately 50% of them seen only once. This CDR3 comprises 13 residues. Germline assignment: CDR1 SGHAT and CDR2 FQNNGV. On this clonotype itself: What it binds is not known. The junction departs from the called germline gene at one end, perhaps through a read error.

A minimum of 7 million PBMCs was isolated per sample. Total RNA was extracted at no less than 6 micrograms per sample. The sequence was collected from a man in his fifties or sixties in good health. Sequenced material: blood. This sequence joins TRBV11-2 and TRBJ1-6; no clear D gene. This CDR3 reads CTSSLEQISPLHF. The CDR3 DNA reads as TGTACCAGCAGCTTAGAACAGATTTCACCCCTCCACTTT.